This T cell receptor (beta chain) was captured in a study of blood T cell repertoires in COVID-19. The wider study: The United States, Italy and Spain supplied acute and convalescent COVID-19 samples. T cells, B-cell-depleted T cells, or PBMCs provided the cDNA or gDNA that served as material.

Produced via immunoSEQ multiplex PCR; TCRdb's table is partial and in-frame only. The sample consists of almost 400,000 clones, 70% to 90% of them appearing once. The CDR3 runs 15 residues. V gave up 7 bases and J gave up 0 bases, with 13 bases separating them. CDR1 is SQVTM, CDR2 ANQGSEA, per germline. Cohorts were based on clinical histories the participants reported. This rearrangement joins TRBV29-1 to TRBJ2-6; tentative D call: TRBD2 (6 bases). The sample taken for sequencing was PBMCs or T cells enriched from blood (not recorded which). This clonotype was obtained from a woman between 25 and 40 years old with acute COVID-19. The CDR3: CSGSEGLSGANVLTF. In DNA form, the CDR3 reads TGCAGCGGGTCGGAGGGTCTCTCTGGGGCCAACGTCCTGACTTTC.